The entry below describes one T cell receptor beta chain. Antigen: not known. TCRdb itself ran the RT-PCR reads through MiXCR, one entry per CDR3 protein. The sample consists of about 800,000 distinct CDR3 sequences, approximately 21% of them appearing once. CDR1 and CDR2 (germline): ENHRY, SYGVKD. The length of the CDR3 is 14 residues. Trimming removed 4 bases from V and 5 bases from J; junction bases left unmatched: 4. The data derive from a study of response to subunit inactivated influenza vaccine. Study-level points and caveats: With each seasonal influenza vaccination, the authors suggested, few new T cells are recruited.

The sample in question was PBMCs from blood, obtained 4 to 6 days after vaccination. This TCR was sampled from a man in his fifties or sixties who received an inactivated influenza vaccine. The rearrangement uses TRBV10-3 and TRBJ2-5, with 10 bases matching TRBD1. Here the CDR3 DNA reads TGTGCCATCAGTGGACAGGGGGCAACGGAGACCCAGTACTTC. It encodes CAISGQGATETQYF.